This T cell receptor beta chain was profiled in a study of shared clonotypes between healthy human individuals. Study background: Participating donors consisted of a couple of women and a few men aged 18 to 49.

A CD45RA+ naive subset and a CD45RA-negative memory subset were split from CD4+ cells. Remarks on this clone: What it binds is not known.

Points from the study as a whole: It was observed that about 5% of naive CD4 clonotypes were shared across a few donors. In this cohort, only blood was sampled, and tissue repertoires likely differ.

The CDR3 has 15 residues. V lost 1 base, J lost 1 base, and 6 bases lay in between. Germline CDR1 and CDR2: SGHRS and YFSETQ. The data were produced by immunoSEQ multiplex PCR, yet TCRdb's version contains in-frame clones alone and is incomplete. This sample yields a few million clones, of which 85% to 95% are seen a single time; about 0.39% belongs to the top ten. V usage is TRBV5-1 and J usage is TRBJ2-6; D remains unclear. This sequence was found in a man younger than 35 in good health. Some clones in this sample may be carry-over from other donors' samples. Sequenced: naive CD4+ T cells from PBMCs. Subset described: CD45RA+ positively selected. The CDR3 DNA reads TGCGCCAGCAGCTTGATTGAGTCTGGGGCCAACGTCCTGACTTTC. Amino acid sequence: CASSLIESGANVLTF.